This T cell receptor (beta chain) originates from a study of identical twins. TCRdb reprocessed the 5' RACE reads via MiXCR and lists one record per CDR3 protein. The table includes about 890,000 distinct CDR3 sequences, approximately 13% detected once. This clonotype was recorded a few times. Its specificity is unknown. Study-level findings and limits: Invariant T cells like MAIT and iNKT could partly confound the zero-insertion analyses. The authors drew conclusions from cross-sectional statistical analysis rather than following the same donors. Abundant cord blood beta clonotypes carried fewer insertions; memory repertoires showed none.

These data were also reused for a study on yellow fever vaccine responses in identical twins. That source adds: Twins' vaccine T cell response reportedly seemed partly convergent, partly personalized.

Sequencing input: PBMCs. The clonotype originates from a woman younger than 30 in good health.

CDR3 nucleotides: TGTGCCAGCGTACTGGGACAGGGAGTCTACGAGCAGTACTTC. Translation gives CASVLGQGVYEQYF. V gene TRBV2 combines with J gene TRBJ2-7, with 9 bases lining up with TRBD1. The CDR3 has 14 residues. Germline V CDR1 and CDR2: SNHLY, FYNNEI. After removal of 8 bases from V and 3 bases from J, the junction contained 8 bases not matched to a gene. Complete variable domain (other parts from reference TRBV2 and TRBJ2-7): EPEVTQTPSHQVTQMGQEVILRCVPISNHLYFYWYRQILGQKVEFLVSFYNNEISEKSEIFDDQFSVERPDGSNFTLKIRSTKLEDSAMYFCASVLGQGVYEQYFGPGTRLTVT.